The clone carrying this T cell receptor beta chain was detected only a few times. Its cognate antigen is unknown. Germline CDR1 reads SGDLS; CDR2 reads YYNGEE. The CDR3 is 15 amino acids. V was clipped by 0 bases and J by 2 bases, with 11 bases between them. The source of the sample is a study of blood T cells in healthy people across ages. Study-level background: About one barcoded beta molecule per two T cells came from capture by template switching. Whole-study results and caveats: Diversity estimated from one million T cells was considered an underestimate. Among T cells, TCR beta diversity per million cells dropped roughly linearly as age rose.

The authors ran a second PCR of roughly 6 to 12 cycles using a sample-barcoded 5' primer and a J-beta primer mix. Each CDR3 protein is one row after TCRdb ran MiXCR on the 5' RACE reads. The data show 910,000 or so distinct CDR3 sequences, 45% to 60% seen once. It was around 10 milliliters of peripheral blood that were drawn from each donor. This receptor was identified in a woman aged 55-70 years in good health. The sequencing input was blood. V is TRBV9 and J is TRBJ1-2, with D possibly TRBD1 on 6 matching bases. CDR3 region: CASSVAGGWNYGYTF. The CDR3 region has the DNA TGTGCCAGCAGCGTAGCCGGGGGCTGGAACTATGGCTACACCTTC.